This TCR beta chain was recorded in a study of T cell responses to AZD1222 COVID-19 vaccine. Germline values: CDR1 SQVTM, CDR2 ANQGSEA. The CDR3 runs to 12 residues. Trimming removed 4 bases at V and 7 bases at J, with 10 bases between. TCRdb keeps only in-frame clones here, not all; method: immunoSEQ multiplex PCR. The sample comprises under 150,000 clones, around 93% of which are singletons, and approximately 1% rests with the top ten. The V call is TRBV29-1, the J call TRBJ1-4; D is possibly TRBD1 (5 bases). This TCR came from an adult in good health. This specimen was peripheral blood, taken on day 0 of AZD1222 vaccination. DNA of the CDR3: TGCAGCGTTGCTGGGGCAAGTGAAAAACTGTTTTTT. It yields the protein CSVAGASEKLFF. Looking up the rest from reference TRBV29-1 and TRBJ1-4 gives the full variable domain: SAVISQKPSRDICQRGTSLTIQCQVDSQVTMMFWYRQQPGQSLTLIATANQGSEATYESGFVIDKFPISRPNLTFSTLTVSNMSPEDSSIYLCSVAGASEKLFFGSGTQLSVL.